This T cell receptor beta chain was recorded in a study of yellow fever vaccine responses in identical twins. Study-wide results and caveats: Twins reportedly mounted vaccine T cell responses that seemed partly convergent, partly personalized.

The CDR3 consists of 15 residues. Between the trimmed V and J ends, which lost 0 bases and 8 bases, there was a span of 11 bases. Germline assignment: CDR1 MNHEY and CDR2 SVGEGT. TCRdb ran MiXCR on the RT-PCR reads and lists one entry per CDR3 protein. The sample holds about 11,000 distinct CDR3 sequences, roughly 82% seen once. To note about this clonotype: Its antigen is unknown.

The V and J genes are TRBV6-2 or TRBV6-3 and TRBJ1-6, with TRBD1 as a possible D gene (6 bases). The sequence was collected from a woman in her late teens or twenties who received the yellow fever vaccine. The starting material was T cells from blood (PBMCs), unsorted or a sorted subset (not recorded which), obtained before or after yellow fever vaccination (not recorded which). CDR3 sequence: CASSYSGGWDSPLHF. The CDR3 bases are TGTGCCAGCAGTTACTCAGGGGGTTGGGATTCACCCCTCCACTTT.